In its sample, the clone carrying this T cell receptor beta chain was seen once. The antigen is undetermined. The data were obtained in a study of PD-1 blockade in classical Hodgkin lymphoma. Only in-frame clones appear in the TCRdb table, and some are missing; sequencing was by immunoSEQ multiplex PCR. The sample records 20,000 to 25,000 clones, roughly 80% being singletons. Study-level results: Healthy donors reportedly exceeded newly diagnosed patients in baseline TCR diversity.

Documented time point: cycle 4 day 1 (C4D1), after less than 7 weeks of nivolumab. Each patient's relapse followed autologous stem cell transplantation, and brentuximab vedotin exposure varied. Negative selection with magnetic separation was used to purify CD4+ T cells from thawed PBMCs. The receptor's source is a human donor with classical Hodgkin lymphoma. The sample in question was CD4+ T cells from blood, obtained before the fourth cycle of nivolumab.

CDR3 nucleotide sequence: TGCGCCAGCAGCCAAGGAGGGAACAGAGATACGCAGTATTTT. Protein product: CASSQGGNRDTQYF. This chain links TRBV4-3 with TRBJ2-3, with D perhaps TRBD2 (5 bases). V shed 1 base and J shed 5 bases, with 10 bases lying between them. In germline, CDR1 is LGHNA, CDR2 YSLEER. There are 14 residues in the CDR3.